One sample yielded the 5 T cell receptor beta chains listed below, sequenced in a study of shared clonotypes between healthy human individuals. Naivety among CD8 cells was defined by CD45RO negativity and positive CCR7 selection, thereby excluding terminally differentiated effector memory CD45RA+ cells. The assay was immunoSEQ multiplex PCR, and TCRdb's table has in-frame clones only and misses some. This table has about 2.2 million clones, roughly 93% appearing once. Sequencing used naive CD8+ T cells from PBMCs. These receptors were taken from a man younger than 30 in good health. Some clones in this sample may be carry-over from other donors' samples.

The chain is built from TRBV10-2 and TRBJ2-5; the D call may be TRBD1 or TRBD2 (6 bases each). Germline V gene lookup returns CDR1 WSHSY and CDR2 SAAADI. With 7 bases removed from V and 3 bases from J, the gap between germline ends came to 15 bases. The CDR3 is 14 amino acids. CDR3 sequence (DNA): TGCGCCAGCACCTCCCCGGGGGCTAAAGAGACCCAGTACTTC. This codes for CASTSPGAKETQYF.

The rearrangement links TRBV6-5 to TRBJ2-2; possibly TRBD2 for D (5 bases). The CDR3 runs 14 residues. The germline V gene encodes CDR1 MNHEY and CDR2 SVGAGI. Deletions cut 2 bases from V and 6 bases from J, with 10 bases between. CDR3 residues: CASSYVGSAGELFF. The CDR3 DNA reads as TGTGCCAGCAGTTACGTTGGTAGCGCCGGGGAGCTGTTTTTT.

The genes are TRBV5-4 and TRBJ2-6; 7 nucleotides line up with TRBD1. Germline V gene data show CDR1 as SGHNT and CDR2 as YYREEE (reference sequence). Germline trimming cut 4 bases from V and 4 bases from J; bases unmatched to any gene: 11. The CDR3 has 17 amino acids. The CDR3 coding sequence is TGTGCCAGCAGCCGGGACAGTGCCCTGGGGGGGGCCAACGTCCTGACTTTC. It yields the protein CASSRDSALGGANVLTF.

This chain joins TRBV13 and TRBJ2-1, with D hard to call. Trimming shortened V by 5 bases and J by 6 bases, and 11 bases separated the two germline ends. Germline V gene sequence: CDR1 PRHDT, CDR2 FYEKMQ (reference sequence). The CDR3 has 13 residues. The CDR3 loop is CASSNRGPNEQFF. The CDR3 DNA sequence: TGTGCCAGCAGCAACCGTGGACCCAATGAGCAGTTCTTC. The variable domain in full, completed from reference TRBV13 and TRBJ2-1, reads AAGVIQSPRHLIKEKRETATLKCYPIPRHDTVYWYQQGPGQDPQFLISFYEKMQSDKGSIPDRFSAQQFSDYHSELNMSSLELGDSALYFCASSNRGPNEQFFGPGTRLTVL.

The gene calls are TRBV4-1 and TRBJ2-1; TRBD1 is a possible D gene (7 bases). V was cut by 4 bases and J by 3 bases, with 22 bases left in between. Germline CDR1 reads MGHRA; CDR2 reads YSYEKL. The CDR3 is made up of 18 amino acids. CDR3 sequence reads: CASSPRLRQGGVYNEQFF. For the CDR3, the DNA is TGCGCCAGCAGCCCGAGGCTCAGACAGGGAGGTGTCTACAATGAGCAGTTCTTC.